The clone carrying this T cell receptor (beta chain) is a singleton in its sample. This sample is part of a study of T cell clones after liver transplantation. Study-level information: Immunosuppression withdrawal was tried within 2 years after liver transplantation in this trial. Post-transplant blood was tracked for graft-donor-reactive T cell clones identified in a pre-transplant mixed lymphocyte reaction. Patients counted as tolerant after at least one year off all immunosuppression, enzymes not exceeding twice normal.

Sequencing used immunoSEQ multiplex PCR; TCRdb keeps in-frame clones, though not all of them. Here the sample spans over 90,000 clones, about 80% being singletons. Germline CDR1 and CDR2: SGHVS and FQNEAQ. V gave up 2 bases and J gave up 2 bases, with 10 bases separating them. The CDR3 extends over 14 amino acids. The material was CD4+ T cells from blood, obtained around 49 months after liver transplant. V gene TRBV7-8 combines with J gene TRBJ2-7; D may be TRBD1 (6 bases). The TCR comes from a human patient who received a liver transplant. The graft donor may have given rise to some T cells. CDR3 sequence (DNA): TGTGCCAGCAGCTTAAGGGACATAACCTACGAGCAGTACTTC. Translating it yields CASSLRDITYEQYF.